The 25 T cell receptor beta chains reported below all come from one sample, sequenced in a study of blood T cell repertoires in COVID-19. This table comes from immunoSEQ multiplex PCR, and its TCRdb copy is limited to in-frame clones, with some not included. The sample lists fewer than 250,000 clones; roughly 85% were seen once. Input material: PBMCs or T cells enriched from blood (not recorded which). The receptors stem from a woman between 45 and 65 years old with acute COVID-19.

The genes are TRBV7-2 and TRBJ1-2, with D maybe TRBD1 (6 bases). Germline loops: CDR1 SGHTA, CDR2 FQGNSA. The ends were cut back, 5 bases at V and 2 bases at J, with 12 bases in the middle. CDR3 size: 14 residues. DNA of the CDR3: TGTGCCAGCAGCCTCCGGACAGAAAACTATGGCTACACCTTC. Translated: CASSLRTENYGYTF. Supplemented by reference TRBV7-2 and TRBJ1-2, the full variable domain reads GAGVSQSPSNKVTEKGKDVELRCDPISGHTALYWYRQSLGQGLEFLIYFQGNSAPDKSGLPSDRFSAERTGGSVSTLTIQRTQQEDSAVYLCASSLRTENYGYTFGSGTRLTVV.

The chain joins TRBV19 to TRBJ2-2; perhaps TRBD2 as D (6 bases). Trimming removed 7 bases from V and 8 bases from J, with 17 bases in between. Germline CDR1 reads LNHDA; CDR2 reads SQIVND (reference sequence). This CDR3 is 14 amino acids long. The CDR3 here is CASNGQGLPGELFF. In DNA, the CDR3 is TGTGCCAGTAACGGGCAGGGACTTCCGGGGGAGCTGTTTTTT.

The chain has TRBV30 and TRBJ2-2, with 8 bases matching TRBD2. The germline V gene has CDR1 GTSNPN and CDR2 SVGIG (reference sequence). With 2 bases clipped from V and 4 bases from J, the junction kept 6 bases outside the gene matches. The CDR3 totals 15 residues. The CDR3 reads CAWSLGGGFTGELFF. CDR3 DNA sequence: TGTGCCTGGAGTCTCGGGGGGGGCTTCACCGGGGAGCTGTTTTTT.

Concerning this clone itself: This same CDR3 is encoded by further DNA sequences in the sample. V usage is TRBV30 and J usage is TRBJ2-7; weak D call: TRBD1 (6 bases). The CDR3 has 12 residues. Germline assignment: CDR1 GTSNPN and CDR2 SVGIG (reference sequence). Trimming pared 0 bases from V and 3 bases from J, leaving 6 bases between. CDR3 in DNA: TGTGCCTGGAGTGTAGGGGGCTACGAGCAGTACTTC. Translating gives CAWSVGGYEQYF. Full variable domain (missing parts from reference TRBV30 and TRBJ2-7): SQTIHQWPATLVQPVGSPLSLECTVEGTSNPNLYWYRQAAGRGLQLLFYSVGIGQISSEVPQNLSASRPQDRQFILSSKKLLLSDSGFYLCAWSVGGYEQYFGPGTRLTVT.

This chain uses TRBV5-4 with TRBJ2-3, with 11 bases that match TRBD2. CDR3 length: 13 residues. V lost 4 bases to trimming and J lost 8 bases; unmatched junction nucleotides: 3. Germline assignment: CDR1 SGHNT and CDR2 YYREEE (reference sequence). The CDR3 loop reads CASSPSGGTTQYF. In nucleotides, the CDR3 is TGTGCCAGCAGCCCTAGCGGGGGGACTACGCAGTATTTT.

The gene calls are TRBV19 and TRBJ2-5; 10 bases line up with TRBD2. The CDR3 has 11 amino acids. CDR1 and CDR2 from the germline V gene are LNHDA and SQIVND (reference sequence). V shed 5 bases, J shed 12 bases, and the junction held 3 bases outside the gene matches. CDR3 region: CASSAGTSEYF. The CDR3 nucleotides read TGTGCCAGTAGTGCCGGGACTAGCGAGTACTTC.

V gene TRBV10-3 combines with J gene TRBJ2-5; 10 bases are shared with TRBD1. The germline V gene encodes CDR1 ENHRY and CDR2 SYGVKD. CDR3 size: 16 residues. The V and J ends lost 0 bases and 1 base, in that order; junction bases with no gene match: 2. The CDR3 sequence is CAISESGTGVQETQYF. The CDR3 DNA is TGTGCCATCAGTGAGTCTGGGACAGGGGTCCAAGAGACCCAGTACTTC.

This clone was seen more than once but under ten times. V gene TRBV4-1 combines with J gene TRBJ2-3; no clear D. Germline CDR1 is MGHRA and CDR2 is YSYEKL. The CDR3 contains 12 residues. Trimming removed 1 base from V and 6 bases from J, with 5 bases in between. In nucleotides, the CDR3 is TGCGCCAGCAGCCAAGTAATGGATACGCAGTATTTT. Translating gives CASSQVMDTQYF.

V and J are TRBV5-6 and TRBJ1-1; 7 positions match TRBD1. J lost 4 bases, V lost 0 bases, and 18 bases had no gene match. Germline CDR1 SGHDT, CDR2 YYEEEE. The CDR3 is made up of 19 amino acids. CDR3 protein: CASSLGDRARATGFTEAFF. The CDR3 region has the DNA TGTGCCAGCAGCTTGGGTGACAGGGCTAGGGCGACGGGGTTCACTGAAGCTTTCTTT.

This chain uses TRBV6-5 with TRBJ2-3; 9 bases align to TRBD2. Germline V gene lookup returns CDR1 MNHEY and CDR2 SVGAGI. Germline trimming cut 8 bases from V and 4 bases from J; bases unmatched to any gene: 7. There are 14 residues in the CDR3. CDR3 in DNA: TGTGCCAGCTCCAAGGCGGGGGGGCCAGATACGCAGTATTTT. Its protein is CASSKAGGPDTQYF.

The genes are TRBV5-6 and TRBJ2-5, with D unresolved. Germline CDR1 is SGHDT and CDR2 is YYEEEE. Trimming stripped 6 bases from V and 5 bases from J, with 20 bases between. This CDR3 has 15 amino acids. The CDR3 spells CASNPRRDARETQYF. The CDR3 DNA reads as TGTGCCAGCAACCCCCGTCGAGACGCGCGGGAGACCCAGTACTTC.

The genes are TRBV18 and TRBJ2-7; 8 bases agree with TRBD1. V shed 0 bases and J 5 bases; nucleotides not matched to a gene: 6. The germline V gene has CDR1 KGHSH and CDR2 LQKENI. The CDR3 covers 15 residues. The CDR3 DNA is TGTGCCAGCTCACCACCGCCGGGACAGGCTGACGAGCAGTACTTC. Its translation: CASSPPPGQADEQYF.

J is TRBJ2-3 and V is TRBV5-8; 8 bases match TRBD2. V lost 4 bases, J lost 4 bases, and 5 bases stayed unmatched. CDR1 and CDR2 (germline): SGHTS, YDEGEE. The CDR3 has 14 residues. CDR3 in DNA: TGTGCCAGCAGCCGGGGGGGGTATGCAGATACGCAGTATTTT. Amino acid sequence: CASSRGGYADTQYF.

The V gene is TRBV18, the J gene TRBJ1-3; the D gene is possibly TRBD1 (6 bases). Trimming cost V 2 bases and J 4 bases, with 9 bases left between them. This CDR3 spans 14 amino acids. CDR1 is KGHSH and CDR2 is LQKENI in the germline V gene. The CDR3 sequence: CASSPGGGGNTIYF. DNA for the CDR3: TGTGCCAGCTCACCAGGGGGCGGAGGAAACACCATATATTTT.

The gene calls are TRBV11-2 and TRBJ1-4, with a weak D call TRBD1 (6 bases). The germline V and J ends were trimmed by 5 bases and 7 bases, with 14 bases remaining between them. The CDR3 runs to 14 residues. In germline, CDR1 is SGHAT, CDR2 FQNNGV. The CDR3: CASSPTGYGEKLFF. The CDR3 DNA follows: TGTGCCAGCAGCCCCACAGGGTACGGTGAAAAACTGTTTTTT. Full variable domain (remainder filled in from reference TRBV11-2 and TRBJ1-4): EAGVAQSPRYKIIEKRQSVAFWCNPISGHATLYWYQQILGQGPKLLIQFQNNGVVDDSQLPKDRFSAERLKGVDSTLKIQPAKLEDSAVYLCASSPTGYGEKLFFGSGTQLSVL.

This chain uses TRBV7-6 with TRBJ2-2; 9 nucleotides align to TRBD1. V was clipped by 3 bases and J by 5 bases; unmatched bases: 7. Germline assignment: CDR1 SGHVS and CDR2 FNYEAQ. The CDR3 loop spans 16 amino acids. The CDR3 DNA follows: TGTGCCAGCAGCTTTGTCACAGGGGGCGGGACCGGGGAGCTGTTTTTT. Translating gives CASSFVTGGGTGELFF.

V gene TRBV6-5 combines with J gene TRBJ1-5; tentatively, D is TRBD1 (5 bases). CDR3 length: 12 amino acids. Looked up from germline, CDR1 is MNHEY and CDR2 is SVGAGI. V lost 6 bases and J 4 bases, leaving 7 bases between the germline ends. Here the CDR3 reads CASRGLNQPQHF. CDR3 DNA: TGTGCCAGCAGGGGGCTTAATCAGCCCCAGCATTTT.

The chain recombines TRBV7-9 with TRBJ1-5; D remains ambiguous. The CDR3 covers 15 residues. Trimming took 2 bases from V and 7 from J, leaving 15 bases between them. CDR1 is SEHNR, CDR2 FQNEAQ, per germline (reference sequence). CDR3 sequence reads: CASSLWGGPGQPQHF. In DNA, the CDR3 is TGTGCCAGCAGCTTATGGGGAGGGCCGGGGCAGCCCCAGCATTTT.

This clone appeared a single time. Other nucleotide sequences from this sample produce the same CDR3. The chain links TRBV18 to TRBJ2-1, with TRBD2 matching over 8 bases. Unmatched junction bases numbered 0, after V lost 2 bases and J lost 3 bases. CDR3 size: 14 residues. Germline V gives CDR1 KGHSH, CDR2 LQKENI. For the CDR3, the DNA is TGTGCCAGCTCACCAGGGACTAGCTACAATGAGCAGTTCTTC. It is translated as CASSPGTSYNEQFF.

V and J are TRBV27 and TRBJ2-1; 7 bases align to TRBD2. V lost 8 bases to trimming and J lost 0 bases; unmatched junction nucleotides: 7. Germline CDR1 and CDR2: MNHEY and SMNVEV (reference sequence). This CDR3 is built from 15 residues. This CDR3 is CASGSAGRSYNEQFF. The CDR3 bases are TGTGCCAGCGGCTCAGCGGGGCGCTCCTACAATGAGCAGTTCTTC.

The CDR3 DNA follows: TGTGCCAGCTCCCTAGGACAGGGGTTGAACACTGAAGCTTTCTTT. Protein: CASSLGQGLNTEAFF. The chain uses TRBV18 and TRBJ1-1; 9 nucleotides align to TRBD1. The CDR3 extends over 15 amino acids. From germline, CDR1 is KGHSH and CDR2 LQKENI. V dropped 6 bases and J dropped 0; count of bases not matched to a gene: 5. The full variable domain, rest sourced from reference TRBV18 and TRBJ1-1, is NAGVMQNPRHLVRRRGQEARLRCSPMKGHSHVYWYRQLPEEGLKFMVYLQKENIIDESGMPKERFSAEFPKEGPSILRIQQVVRGDSAAYFCASSLGQGLNTEAFFGQGTRLTVV.

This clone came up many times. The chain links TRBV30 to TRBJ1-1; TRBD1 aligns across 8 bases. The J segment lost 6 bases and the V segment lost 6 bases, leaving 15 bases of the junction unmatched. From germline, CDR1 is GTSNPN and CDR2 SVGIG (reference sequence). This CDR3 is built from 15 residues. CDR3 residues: CACQTFRGQGAEAFF. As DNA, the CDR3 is TGTGCCTGTCAAACGTTTAGAGGACAGGGTGCTGAAGCTTTCTTT.

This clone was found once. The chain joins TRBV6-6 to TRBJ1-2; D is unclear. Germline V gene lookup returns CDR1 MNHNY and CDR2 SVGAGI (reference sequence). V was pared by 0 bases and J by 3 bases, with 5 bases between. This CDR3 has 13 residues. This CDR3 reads CASSYSADYGYTF. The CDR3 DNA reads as TGTGCCAGCAGTTACTCGGCGGACTATGGCTACACCTTC.

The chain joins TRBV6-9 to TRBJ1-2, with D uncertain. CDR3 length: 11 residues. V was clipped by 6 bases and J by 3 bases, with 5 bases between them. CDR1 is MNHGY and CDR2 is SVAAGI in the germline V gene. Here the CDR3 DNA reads TGTGCCAGCAGGCAGGACTATGGCTACACCTTC. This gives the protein CASRQDYGYTF.

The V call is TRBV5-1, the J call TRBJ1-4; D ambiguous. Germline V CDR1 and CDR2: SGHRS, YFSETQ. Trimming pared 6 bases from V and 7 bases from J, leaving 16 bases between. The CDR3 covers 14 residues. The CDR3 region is CASNLEGGGEKLFF. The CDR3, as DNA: TGCGCCAGCAACTTAGAGGGAGGAGGTGAAAAACTGTTTTTT.